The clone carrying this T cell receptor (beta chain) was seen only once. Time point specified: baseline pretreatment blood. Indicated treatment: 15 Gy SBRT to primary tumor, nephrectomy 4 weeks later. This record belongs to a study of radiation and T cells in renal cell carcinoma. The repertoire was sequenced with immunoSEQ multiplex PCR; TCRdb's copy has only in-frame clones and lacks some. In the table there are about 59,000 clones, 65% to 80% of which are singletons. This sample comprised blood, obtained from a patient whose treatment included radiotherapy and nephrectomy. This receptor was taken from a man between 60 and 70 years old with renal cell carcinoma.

The DNA for the CDR3 is TGTGCCAGCAGCTGGGGACTAGCGGGAGGGTACACAGATACGCAGTATTTT. Its protein product is CASSWGLAGGYTDTQYF. V and J are TRBV5-6 and TRBJ2-3; 16 positions agree with TRBD2. The germline V gene has CDR1 SGHDT and CDR2 YYEEEE. The CDR3 is made up of 17 amino acids. The ends lost 3 bases at V and 2 bases at J; junction bases unmatched: 3.